Listed below are T cell receptor beta chains from one sample, sequenced in a study of HIV-infected patients and healthy controls. A single record per CDR3 protein comes from TCRdb applying MiXCR to the 5' RACE reads. Among 3,000 to 4,000 distinct CDR3 sequences, less than 8.5% were seen once, and the ten largest hold roughly 17%. Sequences were derived from blood, sampled during antiretroviral therapy. These receptors all stem from an adult with HIV infection. Both conserved end residues are part of each CDR3. D genes are given only for firm matches. Size is omitted from some rows. Given values are once, few, many or a class for expanded clones.

d_gene	v_gene	abundance	j_gene	CDR3aa	CDR3nt
-	TRBV19	-	TRBJ2-5	CASSIDSGGETQYF	TGTGCCAGTAGTATAGATTCAGGTGGAGAGACCCAGTACTTC
-	TRBV20-1	medium-sized	TRBJ2-2	CSARALAGELFF	TGCAGTGCTAGAGCCCTGGCCGGGGAGCTGTTTTTT
-	TRBV5-1	-	TRBJ1-1	CASSLDSGTEAFF	TGCGCCAGCAGCTTGGATAGCGGGACTGAAGCTTTCTTT
-	TRBV4-1	many	TRBJ2-2	CASSQDEAGELFF	TGCGCCAGCAGCCAAGATGAGGCCGGGGAGCTGTTTTTT
-	TRBV18	medium-sized	TRBJ2-3	CASSPIAGITDTQYF	TGTGCCAGCTCACCAATTGCGGGCATCACAGATACGCAGTATTTT
-	TRBV6-5	medium-sized	TRBJ1-1	CASSLELAGRTEAFF	TGTGCCAGCAGCCTCGAATTAGCAGGGCGGACTGAAGCTTTCTTT
-	TRBV3-1	-	TRBJ2-3	CASQYSTDTQYF	TGTGCCAGCCAGTATAGCACAGATACGCAGTATTTT
-	TRBV7-9	medium-sized	TRBJ1-1	CASSLLSTEAFF	TGTGCCAGCAGCTTACTGTCCACTGAAGCTTTCTTT
TRBD1	TRBV20-1	medium-sized	TRBJ2-5	CSARGRGPETQYF	TGCAGTGCTAGGGGCAGGGGGCCAGAGACCCAGTACTTC
TRBD1	TRBV6-5	many	TRBJ1-4	CASSHRDSNEKLFF	TGTGCCAGCAGCCACCGGGACAGTAATGAAAAACTGTTTTTT
-	TRBV12-3/TRBV12-4	-	TRBJ1-1	CASSLVGEAFF	TGTGCCAGCAGTTTAGTTGGTGAAGCTTTCTTT
-	TRBV4-2	medium-sized	TRBJ1-1	CASSQVGTEAFF	TGTGCCAGCAGCCAAGTTGGAACTGAAGCTTTCTTT
-	TRBV12-3/TRBV12-4	-	TRBJ1-5	CASSLPGNQGTNQPQHF	TGTGCCAGCAGTTTACCGGGGAACCAGGGAACAAATCAGCCCCAGCATTTT
TRBD2	TRBV7-6	many	TRBJ2-1	CASSLELLTSGGDYNEQFF	TGTGCCAGCAGCTTAGAGCTCTTGACTAGCGGGGGGGACTACAATGAGCAGTTCTTC
-	TRBV9	many	TRBJ2-1	CASSPSPTLSSYNEQFF	TGTGCCAGCAGCCCTAGCCCCACCTTAAGCTCCTACAATGAGCAGTTCTTC
TRBD1	TRBV7-2	medium-sized	TRBJ1-6	CASSLGPPGTGVSPLHF	TGTGCCAGCAGCTTAGGCCCCCCCGGGACAGGGGTTTCACCCCTCCACTTT
TRBD2	TRBV7-8	medium-sized	TRBJ2-1	CASSLVPGLAVSYNEQFF	TGTGCCAGCAGCTTAGTCCCCGGACTAGCGGTTTCCTACAATGAGCAGTTCTTC
-	TRBV27	large	TRBJ2-3	CASSLTPSSTDTQYF	TGTGCCAGCAGTTTAACCCCCTCGAGCACAGATACGCAGTATTTT
-	TRBV28	medium-sized	TRBJ1-6	CASSFGRRNSPLHF	TGTGCCAGCAGCTTCGGACGACGGAATTCACCCCTCCACTTT
TRBD2	TRBV20-1	-	TRBJ2-1	CSATGLADGGGVDEQFF	TGCAGTGCTACGGGACTAGCGGACGGAGGGGGGGTCGATGAGCAGTTCTTC
TRBD1	TRBV7-9	medium-sized	TRBJ2-1	CASSAQGAHYNEQFF	TGTGCCAGCAGCGCGCAGGGGGCCCATTACAATGAGCAGTTCTTC
-	TRBV10-3	few	TRBJ1-1	CAISESVNTEAFF	TGTGCCATCAGTGAGTCAGTGAACACTGAAGCTTTCTTT
-	TRBV25-1	medium-sized	TRBJ1-1	CASSTGMNTEAFF	TGTGCCAGCAGCACAGGGATGAACACTGAAGCTTTCTTT
TRBD2	TRBV2	many	TRBJ2-3	CASKRAGSTDTQYF	TGTGCCAGCAAGCGAGCGGGAAGCACAGATACGCAGTATTTT
-	TRBV29-1	few	TRBJ2-6	CSVAEPSGANVLTF	TGCAGCGTCGCCGAGCCCTCTGGGGCCAACGTCCTGACTTTC
TRBD1	TRBV7-3	many	TRBJ2-5	CASSLDRGGFQYF	TGTGCCAGCAGCTTAGACAGGGGGGGTTTTCAGTACTTC
TRBD1	TRBV29-1	many	TRBJ2-1	CSVMDRDRAYNEQFF	TGCAGCGTTATGGATCGGGACAGGGCGTACAATGAGCAGTTCTTC
-	TRBV6-2/TRBV6-3	medium-sized	TRBJ1-5	CASSYSNNQPQHF	TGTGCCAGCAGTTACTCGAACAATCAGCCCCAGCATTTT
-	TRBV12-3/TRBV12-4	medium-sized	TRBJ1-2	CASSFGDLNNYGYTF	TGTGCCAGCAGTTTTGGGGACCTAAATAACTATGGCTACACCTTC
TRBD1	TRBV7-9	many	TRBJ2-4	CASSIQGGLNIQYF	TGTGCCAGCAGTATACAGGGGGGTCTAAACATTCAGTACTTC
TRBD1	TRBV6-1	medium-sized	TRBJ1-1	CASSGRTGTGDTEAFF	TGTGCCAGCAGTGGGAGAACCGGGACAGGGGATACTGAAGCTTTCTTT
-	TRBV5-6	-	TRBJ1-5	CASSLGGDYSNQPQHF	TGTGCCAGCAGCTTGGGAGGGGATTATAGCAATCAGCCCCAGCATTTT
TRBD1	TRBV7-9	medium-sized	TRBJ2-5	CASSPGQGLQETQYF	TGTGCCAGCAGCCCGGGACAGGGGTTACAAGAGACCCAGTACTTC
TRBD1	TRBV18	medium-sized	TRBJ2-4	CASSPRTGEAKNIQYF	TGTGCCAGCTCACCCCGGACAGGGGAAGCCAAAAACATTCAGTACTTC
TRBD2	TRBV24-1	few	TRBJ2-5	CATSDSTSGALGTQYF	TGTGCCACCAGTGATTCTACTAGCGGGGCCCTAGGGACCCAGTACTTC
-	TRBV20-1	medium-sized	TRBJ2-5	CSARPSEQTQYF	TGCAGTGCTAGACCATCCGAACAGACCCAGTACTTC
TRBD1	TRBV29-1	medium-sized	TRBJ2-5	CSVEDGDRERGTQYF	TGCAGCGTTGAAGATGGGGACAGGGAGAGGGGGACCCAGTACTTC
-	TRBV5-6	-	TRBJ2-1	CASSPESSYNEQFF	TGTGCCAGCAGTCCAGAGAGCTCCTACAATGAGCAGTTCTTC
-	TRBV20-1	-	TRBJ2-1	CSARSSADRTYNEQFF	TGCAGTGCTAGATCCTCGGCGGACAGAACATACAATGAGCAGTTCTTC
-	TRBV18	medium-sized	TRBJ1-2	CASSPPTRTVDYGYTF	TGTGCCAGCTCACCACCGACTCGGACAGTAGACTATGGCTACACCTTC
-	TRBV7-2	-	TRBJ2-2	CASSLTRDTGELFF	TGTGCCAGCAGCTTAACGAGGGACACCGGGGAGCTGTTTTTT
TRBD2	TRBV5-1	medium-sized	TRBJ2-5	CASSRGLADNLGETQYF	TGCGCCAGCAGCCGGGGACTAGCGGACAACCTGGGGGAGACCCAGTACTTC
-	TRBV3-1	medium-sized	TRBJ2-5	CASSPGGGVETQYF	TGTGCCAGCAGCCCGGGCGGAGGGGTAGAGACCCAGTACTTC
-	TRBV18	medium-sized	TRBJ2-1	CASSRQSEQFF	TGTGCCAGCTCACGTCAAAGTGAGCAGTTCTTC
-	TRBV29-1	many	TRBJ2-2	CSAGTPDSGELFF	TGCAGCGCAGGGACCCCCGATTCGGGGGAGCTGTTTTTT
-	TRBV7-2	medium-sized	TRBJ2-7	CASSLGTVYEQYF	TGTGCCAGCAGCTTAGGGACAGTCTACGAGCAGTACTTC